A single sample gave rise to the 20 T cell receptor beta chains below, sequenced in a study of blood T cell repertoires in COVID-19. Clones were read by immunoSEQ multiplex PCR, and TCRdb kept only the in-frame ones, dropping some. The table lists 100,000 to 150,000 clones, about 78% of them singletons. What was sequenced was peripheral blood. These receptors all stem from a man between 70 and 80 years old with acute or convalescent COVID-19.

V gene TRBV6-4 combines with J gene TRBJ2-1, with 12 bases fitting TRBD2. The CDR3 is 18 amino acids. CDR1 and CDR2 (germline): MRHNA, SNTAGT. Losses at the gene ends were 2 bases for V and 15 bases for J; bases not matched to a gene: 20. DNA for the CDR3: TGTGCCAGCAGTGACCTGGACAGGGTTGTGTCTAGCGGGGGGGCCGGGTTCTTC. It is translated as CASSDLDRVVSSGGAGFF.

The CDR3: CASSVVSGGPETQYF. CDR3 DNA: TGTGCCAGCAGCGTAGTTAGCGGGGGGCCGGAGACCCAGTACTTC. The V gene is TRBV9, the J gene TRBJ2-5; TRBD2 matches 10 bases. Germline lookup yields CDR1 SGDLS and CDR2 YYNGEE. Losses at the gene ends were 0 bases for V and 5 bases for J; bases not matched to a gene: 4. CDR3 size: 15 residues.

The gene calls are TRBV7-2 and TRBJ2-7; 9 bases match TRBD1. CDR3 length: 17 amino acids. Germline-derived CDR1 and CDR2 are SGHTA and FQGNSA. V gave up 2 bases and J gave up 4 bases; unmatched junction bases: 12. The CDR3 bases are TGTGCCAGCAGCTTAAGGGGAGCACAGGGGGCTTTTTACGAGCAGTACTTC. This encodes CASSLRGAQGAFYEQYF.

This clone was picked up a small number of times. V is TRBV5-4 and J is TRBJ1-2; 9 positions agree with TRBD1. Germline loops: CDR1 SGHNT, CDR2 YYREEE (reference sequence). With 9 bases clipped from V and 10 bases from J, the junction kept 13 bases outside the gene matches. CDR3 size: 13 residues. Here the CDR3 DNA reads TGTGCCACCTGCCGGGACAGGGACTGGATCTACACCTTC. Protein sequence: CATCRDRDWIYTF.

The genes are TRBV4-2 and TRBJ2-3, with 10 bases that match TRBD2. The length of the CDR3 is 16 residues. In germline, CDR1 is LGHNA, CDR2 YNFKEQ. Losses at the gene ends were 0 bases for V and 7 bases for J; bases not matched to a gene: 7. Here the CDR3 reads CASSQDRASGGNTQYF. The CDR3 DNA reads TGTGCCAGCAGCCAAGATCGGGCTAGCGGGGGAAATACGCAGTATTTT.

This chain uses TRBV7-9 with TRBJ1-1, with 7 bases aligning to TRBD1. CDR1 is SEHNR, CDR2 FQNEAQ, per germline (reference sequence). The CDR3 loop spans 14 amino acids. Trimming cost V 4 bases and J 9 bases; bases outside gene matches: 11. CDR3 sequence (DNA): TGTGCCAGCAGCTCCCCCCGACAGGGTCTGAAAGCTTTCTTT. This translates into CASSSPRQGLKAFF. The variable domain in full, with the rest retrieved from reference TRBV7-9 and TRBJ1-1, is DTGVSQNPRHKITKRGQNVTFRCDPISEHNRLYWYRQTLGQGPEFLTYFQNEAQLEKSRLLSDRFSAERPKGSFSTLEIQRTEQGDSAMYLCASSSPRQGLKAFFGQGTRLTVV.

This CDR3 is CASSLSGVYGYTF. CDR3 DNA: TGCGCCAGCAGCTTGAGCGGGGTGTATGGCTACACCTTC. This chain connects TRBV5-1 to TRBJ1-2; D is unresolved. The CDR3 loop spans 13 amino acids. Germline lookup yields CDR1 SGHRS and CDR2 YFSETQ. V lost 1 base and J 5 bases, leaving 9 bases between the germline ends.

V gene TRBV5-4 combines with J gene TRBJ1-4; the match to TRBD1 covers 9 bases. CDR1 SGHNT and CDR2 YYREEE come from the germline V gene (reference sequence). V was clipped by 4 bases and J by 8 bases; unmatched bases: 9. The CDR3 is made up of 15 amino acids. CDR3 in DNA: TGTGCCAGCAGCCTGGGGGGACAGGGTCGCGAAAAACTGTTTTTT. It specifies CASSLGGQGREKLFF. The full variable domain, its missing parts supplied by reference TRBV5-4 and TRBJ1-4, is ETGVTQSPTHLIKTRGQQVTLRCSSQSGHNTVSWYQQALGQGPQFIFQYYREEENGRGNFPPRFSGLQFPNYSSELNVNALELDDSALYLCASSLGGQGREKLFFGSGTQLSVL.

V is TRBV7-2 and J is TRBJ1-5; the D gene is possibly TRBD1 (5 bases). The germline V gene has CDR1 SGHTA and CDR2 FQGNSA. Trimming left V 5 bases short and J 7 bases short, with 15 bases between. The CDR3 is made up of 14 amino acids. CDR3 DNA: TGTGCCAGCAGCCCTTACGGGGGGGAACAGCCCCAGCATTTT. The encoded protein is CASSPYGGEQPQHF. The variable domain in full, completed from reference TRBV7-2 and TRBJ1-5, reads GAGVSQSPSNKVTEKGKDVELRCDPISGHTALYWYRQSLGQGLEFLIYFQGNSAPDKSGLPSDRFSAERTGGSVSTLTIQRTQQEDSAVYLCASSPYGGEQPQHFGDGTRLSIL.

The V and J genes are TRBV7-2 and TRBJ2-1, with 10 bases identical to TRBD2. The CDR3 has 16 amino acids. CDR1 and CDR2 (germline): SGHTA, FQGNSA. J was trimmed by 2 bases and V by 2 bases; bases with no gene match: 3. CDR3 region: CASSLLGLAAYNEQFF. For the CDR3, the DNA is TGTGCCAGCAGCTTACTAGGACTAGCGGCCTACAATGAGCAGTTCTTC.

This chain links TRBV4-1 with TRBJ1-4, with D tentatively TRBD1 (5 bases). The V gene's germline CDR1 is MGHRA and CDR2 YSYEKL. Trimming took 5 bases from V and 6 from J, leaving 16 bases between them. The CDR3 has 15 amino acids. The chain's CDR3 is CASSTLSGFDEKLFF. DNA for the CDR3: TGCGCCAGCAGCACTCTTTCAGGGTTCGATGAAAAACTGTTTTTT.

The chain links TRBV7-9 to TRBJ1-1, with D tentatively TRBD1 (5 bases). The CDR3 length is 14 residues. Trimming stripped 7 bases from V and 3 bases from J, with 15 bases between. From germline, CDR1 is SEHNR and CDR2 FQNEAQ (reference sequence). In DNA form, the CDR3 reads TGTGCCAGCACCCCGCGGGGGGAGGACACTGAAGCTTTCTTT. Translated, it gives CASTPRGEDTEAFF.

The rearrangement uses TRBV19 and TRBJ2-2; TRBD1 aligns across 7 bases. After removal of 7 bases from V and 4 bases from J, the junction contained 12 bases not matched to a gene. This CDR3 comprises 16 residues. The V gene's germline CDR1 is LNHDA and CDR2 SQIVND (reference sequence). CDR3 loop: CASTTRGTVGTGELFF. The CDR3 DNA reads TGTGCCAGTACCACCCGAGGGACAGTGGGCACCGGGGAGCTGTTTTTT.

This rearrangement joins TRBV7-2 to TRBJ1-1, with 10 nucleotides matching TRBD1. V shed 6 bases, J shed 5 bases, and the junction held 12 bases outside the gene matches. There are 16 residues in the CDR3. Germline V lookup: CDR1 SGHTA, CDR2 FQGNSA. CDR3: CASSSGQGRSRTEAFF. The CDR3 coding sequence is TGTGCCAGCAGTTCGGGACAGGGGAGATCGAGGACTGAAGCTTTCTTT. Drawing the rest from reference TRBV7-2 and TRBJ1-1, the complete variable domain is GAGVSQSPSNKVTEKGKDVELRCDPISGHTALYWYRQSLGQGLEFLIYFQGNSAPDKSGLPSDRFSAERTGGSVSTLTIQRTQQEDSAVYLCASSSGQGRSRTEAFFGQGTRLTVV.

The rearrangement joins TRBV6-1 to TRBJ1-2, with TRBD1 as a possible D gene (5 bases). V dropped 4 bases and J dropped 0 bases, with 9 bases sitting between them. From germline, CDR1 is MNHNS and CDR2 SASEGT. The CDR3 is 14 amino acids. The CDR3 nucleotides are TGTGCCAGCAGTGCATTGGGGCCTAACTATGGCTACACCTTC. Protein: CASSALGPNYGYTF.

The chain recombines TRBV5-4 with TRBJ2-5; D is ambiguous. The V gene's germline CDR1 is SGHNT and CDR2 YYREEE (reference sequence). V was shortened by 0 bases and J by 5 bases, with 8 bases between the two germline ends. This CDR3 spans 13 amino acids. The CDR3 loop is CASSLERKETQYF. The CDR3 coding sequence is TGTGCCAGCAGCTTGGAGCGTAAGGAGACCCAGTACTTC.

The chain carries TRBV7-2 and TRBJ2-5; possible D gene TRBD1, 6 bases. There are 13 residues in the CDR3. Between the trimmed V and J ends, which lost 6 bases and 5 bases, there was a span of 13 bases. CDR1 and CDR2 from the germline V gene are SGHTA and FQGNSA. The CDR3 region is CASSRTGWETQYF. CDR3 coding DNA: TGTGCCAGCAGTCGAACAGGGTGGGAGACCCAGTACTTC.

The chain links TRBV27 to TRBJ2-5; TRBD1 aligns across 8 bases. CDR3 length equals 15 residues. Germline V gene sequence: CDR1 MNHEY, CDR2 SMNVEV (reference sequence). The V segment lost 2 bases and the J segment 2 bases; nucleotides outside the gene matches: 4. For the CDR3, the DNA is TGTGCCAGCAGTTTACGACAGGGGTCTCAAGAGACCCAGTACTTC. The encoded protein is CASSLRQGSQETQYF.

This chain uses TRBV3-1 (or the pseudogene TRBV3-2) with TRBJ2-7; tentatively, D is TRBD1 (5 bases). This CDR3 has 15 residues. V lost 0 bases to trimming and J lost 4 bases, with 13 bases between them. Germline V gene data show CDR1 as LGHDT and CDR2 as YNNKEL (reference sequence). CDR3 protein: CASSQDLGRAYEQYF. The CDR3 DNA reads TGTGCCAGCAGCCAAGATCTGGGCAGGGCTTACGAGCAGTACTTC.

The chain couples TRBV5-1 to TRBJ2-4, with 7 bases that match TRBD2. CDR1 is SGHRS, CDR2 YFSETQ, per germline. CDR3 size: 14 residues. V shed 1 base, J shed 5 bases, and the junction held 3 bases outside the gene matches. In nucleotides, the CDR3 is TGCGCCAGCAGCTTGAGGGCGGGGGAAAACATTCAGTACTTC. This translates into CASSLRAGENIQYF.